The 7 T cell receptor beta chains below all came from one sample that was sequenced in a study of OX40 agonist ivuxolimab in advanced cancers. Profiling relied on immunoSEQ multiplex PCR, and the TCRdb table lists in-frame clones only, not all of them. The table records about 72,000 clones, about 89% of them present only once. The sequencing used CD4+ or CD8+ T cells sorted from blood, collected in a trial of the OX40 agonist ivuxolimab. Receptors originate from an adult with an advanced solid tumor such as melanoma, head and neck, liver or kidney cancer.

V gene TRBV5-6 combines with J gene TRBJ2-7; the D gene is possibly TRBD2 (5 bases). Germline assignment: CDR1 SGHDT and CDR2 YYEEEE. The length of the CDR3 is 13 residues. Trimming pared 3 bases from V and 9 bases from J, leaving 16 bases between. The CDR3 loop reads CASSWGSAAGQYF. The DNA of the CDR3 is TGTGCCAGCAGCTGGGGTTCGGCTGCGGGGCAGTACTTC.

The chain couples TRBV5-1 to TRBJ2-1, with 8 bases aligning to TRBD2. The CDR3 is made up of 17 amino acids. Per germline, CDR1 SGHRS and CDR2 YFSETQ. The V gene end was trimmed by 3 bases and the J gene end by 1 base; junction bases not matched to a gene: 9. CDR3 DNA: TGCGCCAGCAGCTGGCCCGAGCGCGGGGGGTCCTACAATGAGCAGTTCTTC. The encoded protein is CASSWPERGGSYNEQFF. The full variable domain, completed using reference TRBV5-1 and TRBJ2-1, is KAGVTQTPRYLIKTRGQQVTLSCSPISGHRSVSWYQQTPGQGLQFLFEYFSETQRNKGNFPGRFSGRQFSNSRSEMNVSTLELGDSALYLCASSWPERGGSYNEQFFGPGTRLTVL.

Turning to this clone: This same CDR3 is encoded by further DNA sequences in the sample. The rearrangement uses TRBV9 and TRBJ1-1, with D perhaps TRBD1 (6 bases). Germline assignment: CDR1 SGDLS and CDR2 YYNGEE. CDR3 length: 13 amino acids. The V gene lost 0 bases and the J gene lost 4 bases, with 7 bases spanning the gap. The CDR3 spells CASSVGGATEAFF. CDR3 bases: TGTGCCAGCAGCGTAGGGGGGGCCACTGAAGCTTTCTTT. Variable domain in full (rest from reference TRBV9 and TRBJ1-1): DSGVTQTPKHLITATGQRVTLRCSPRSGDLSVYWYQQSLDQGLQFLIQYYNGEERAKGNILERFSAQQFPDLHSELNLSSLELGDSALYFCASSVGGATEAFFGQGTRLTVV.

The rearrangement joins TRBV10-3 to TRBJ1-5, with D perhaps matching TRBD1 (6 bases). CDR3 length: 13 amino acids. CDR1 ENHRY and CDR2 SYGVKD come from the germline V gene. The V end lost 8 bases, the J end lost 5 bases, and 13 bases lay between the germline ends. This CDR3 reads CAIGYRADQPQHF. The CDR3 DNA reads TGTGCCATCGGATACAGGGCCGATCAGCCCCAGCATTTT.

This clone appeared a single time. The J gene is TRBJ2-2, the V gene TRBV2; weak D call: TRBD1 (6 bases). Trimming pared 1 base from V and 5 bases from J, leaving 11 bases between. The germline V gene encodes CDR1 SNHLY and CDR2 FYNNEI. The CDR3 totals 15 residues. The CDR3 region is CASSEDGRGTGELFF. CDR3 DNA: TGTGCCAGCAGTGAAGATGGCAGGGGAACCGGGGAGCTGTTTTTT. Full variable domain (remainder filled in from reference TRBV2 and TRBJ2-2): EPEVTQTPSHQVTQMGQEVILRCVPISNHLYFYWYRQILGQKVEFLVSFYNNEISEKSEIFDDQFSVERPDGSNFTLKIRSTKLEDSAMYFCASSEDGRGTGELFFGEGSRLTVL.

V gene TRBV11-2 combines with J gene TRBJ2-7, with D possibly matching TRBD1 (6 bases). The germline V gene has CDR1 SGHAT and CDR2 FQNNGV. Trimming left V 4 bases short and J 3 bases short, with 13 bases between. This CDR3 contains 14 residues. CDR3 in DNA: TGTGCCAGCAGCTATACAGGGCCCCTCTACGAGCAGTACTTC. Translation: CASSYTGPLYEQYF.

This chain connects TRBV9 to TRBJ2-1, with TRBD2 matching over 11 bases. The CDR3 runs to 15 residues. Germline CDR1 SGDLS, CDR2 YYNGEE. The J segment lost 1 base and the V segment lost 3 bases, leaving 0 bases of the junction unmatched. Here the CDR3 DNA reads TGTGCCAGCAGCGCTAGCGGGGGGTCCTACAATGAGCAGTTCTTC. Its translation is CASSASGGSYNEQFF. Combining the CDR3 with reference TRBV9 and TRBJ2-1 gives the whole variable domain DSGVTQTPKHLITATGQRVTLRCSPRSGDLSVYWYQQSLDQGLQFLIQYYNGEERAKGNILERFSAQQFPDLHSELNLSSLELGDSALYFCASSASGGSYNEQFFGPGTRLTVL.